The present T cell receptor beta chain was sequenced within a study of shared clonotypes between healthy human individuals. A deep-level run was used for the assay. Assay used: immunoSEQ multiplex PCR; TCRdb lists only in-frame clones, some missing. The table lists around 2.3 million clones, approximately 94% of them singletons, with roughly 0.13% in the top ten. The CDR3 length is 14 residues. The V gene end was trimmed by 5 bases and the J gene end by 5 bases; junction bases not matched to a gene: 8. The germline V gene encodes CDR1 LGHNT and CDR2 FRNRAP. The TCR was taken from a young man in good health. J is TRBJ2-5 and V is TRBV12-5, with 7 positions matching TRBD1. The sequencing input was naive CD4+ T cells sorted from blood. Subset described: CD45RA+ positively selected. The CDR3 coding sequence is TGTGCTAGTGGTCCAAGACAGGGCGGGGAGACCCAGTACTTC. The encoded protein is CASGPRQGGETQYF.